This T cell receptor beta chain is drawn from a study of blood T cell repertoires in COVID-19. This clone was counted a few times. Repertoires were generated with immunoSEQ multiplex PCR, while TCRdb's copy carries only in-frame clones and drops some. There are 300,000 to 350,000 clones in the sample; around nine tenths occur only once, and about 3.9% lies in the top ten. The CDR3 spans 17 residues. Looked up from germline, CDR1 is SGDLS and CDR2 is YYNGEE. Trimming at V came to 1 base and at J to 9 bases, leaving 15 bases not matched to a gene. This chain links TRBV9 with TRBJ2-1, with 8 bases that match TRBD2. This TCR came from a woman aged 60-75 years with COVID-19, enrolled during active disease. Sequencing input: peripheral blood. Here the CDR3 DNA reads TGTGCCAGCAGCGTACAACCGGGGGGGGACCTACAAGGTGAGCAGTTCTTC. It codes for CASSVQPGGDLQGEQFF.